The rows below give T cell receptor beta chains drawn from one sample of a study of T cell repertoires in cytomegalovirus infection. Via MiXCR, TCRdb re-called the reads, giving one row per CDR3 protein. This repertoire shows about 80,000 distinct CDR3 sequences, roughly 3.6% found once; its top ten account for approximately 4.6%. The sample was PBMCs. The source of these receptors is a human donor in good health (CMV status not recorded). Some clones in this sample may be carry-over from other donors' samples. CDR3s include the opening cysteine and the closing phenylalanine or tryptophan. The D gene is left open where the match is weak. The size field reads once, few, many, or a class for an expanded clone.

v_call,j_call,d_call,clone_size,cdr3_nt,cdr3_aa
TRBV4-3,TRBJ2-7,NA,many,TGCGCCAGCAGCCAAGAGGCCGGGGGATCCTACGAGCAGTACTTC,CASSQEAGGSYEQYF
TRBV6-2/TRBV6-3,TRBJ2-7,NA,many,TGTGCCAGCACCAGGACAGTTTACGAGCAGTACTTC,CASTRTVYEQYF
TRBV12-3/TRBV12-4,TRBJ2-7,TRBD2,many,TGTGCCAGCAGGGCGACTAGCGGGGGCCCCCCCTACGAGCAGTACTTC,CASRATSGGPPYEQYF
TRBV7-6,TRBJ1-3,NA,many,TGTGCCAGCAGCTACACGTCAGTGGCTGGAAACACCATATATTTT,CASSYTSVAGNTIYF
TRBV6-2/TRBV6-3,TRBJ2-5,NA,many,TGTGCCAGCAGTTATAGGCGGGAAGAGACCCAGTACTTC,CASSYRREETQYF
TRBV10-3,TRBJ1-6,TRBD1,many,TGTGCCATCACTGCGACAGGGGGCCTGAATTCACCCCTCCACTTT,CAITATGGLNSPLHF
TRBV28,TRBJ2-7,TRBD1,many,TGTGCCAGCATTTCGGGACAGTCAGCCTACGAGCAGTACTTC,CASISGQSAYEQYF
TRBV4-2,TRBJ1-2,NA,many,TGTGCCAGCAGCCAAGTAGGCTCAGCTAACTATGGCTACACCTTC,CASSQVGSANYGYTF
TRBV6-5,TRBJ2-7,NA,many,TGTGCCAGCAGTCCGGGAACCTTTGAGGAGCAGTACTTC,CASSPGTFEEQYF
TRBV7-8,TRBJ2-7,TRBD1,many,TGTGCCAGCAGCTTAGGAGGGACAGGTGGAGTCGAGCAGTACTTC,CASSLGGTGGVEQYF
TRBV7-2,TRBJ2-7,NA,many,TGTGCCAGCAGCTTAGTACAGCTCTCCTACGAGCAGTACTTC,CASSLVQLSYEQYF
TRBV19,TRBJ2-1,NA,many,TGTGCCAGTAGGATCGGGGGGCTTAGTTACAATGAGCAGTTCTTC,CASRIGGLSYNEQFF
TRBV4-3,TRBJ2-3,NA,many,TGCGCCAGCAGCCAAGATGGAGGAGGGGAGTCTCGAACAGATACGCAGTATTTT,CASSQDGGGESRTDTQYF
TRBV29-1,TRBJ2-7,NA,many,TGCAGCGCGACTCTCAGGGCTGATGGGGAATACGAGCAGTACTTC,CSATLRADGEYEQYF
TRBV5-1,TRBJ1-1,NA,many,TGCGCCAGCAGCTTGGCTGTCAGCACTGAAGCTTTCTTT,CASSLAVSTEAFF
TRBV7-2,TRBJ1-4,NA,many,TGTGCCAGCAGCTTAGGGGCCCTATCTAATGAAAAACTGTTTTTT,CASSLGALSNEKLFF
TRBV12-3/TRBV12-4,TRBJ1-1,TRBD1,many,TGTGCCACGACAGGGGTATCGGAAGCTTTCTTT,CATTGVSEAFF
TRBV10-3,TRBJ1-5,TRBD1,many,TGTGCCATCAGGGAAGGACAGGGGAATGAGCCCCAGCATTTT,CAIREGQGNEPQHF
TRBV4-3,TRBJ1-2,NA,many,TGCGCCAGCAGCCAAGGATGGCCAGGGGAGACCGGCTACACCTTC,CASSQGWPGETGYTF
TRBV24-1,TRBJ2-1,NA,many,TGTGCCACCAGTGATTCATGGACGACGAATGAGCAGTTCTTC,CATSDSWTTNEQFF
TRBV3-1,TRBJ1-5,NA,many,TGTGCCAGCAGCCAAGATTCAGGACGCCCCAATCAGCCCCAGCATTTT,CASSQDSGRPNQPQHF
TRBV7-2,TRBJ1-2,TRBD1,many,TGTGCCAGCACCCAGGGGGTTGCCAACTATGGCTACACCTTC,CASTQGVANYGYTF
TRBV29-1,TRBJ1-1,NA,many,TGCAGCGTTTTACGACTGGGTACTGAAGCTTTCTTT,CSVLRLGTEAFF
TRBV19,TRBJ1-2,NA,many,TGTGCCAGTCGTGAGAACTATGGCTACACCTTC,CASRENYGYTF
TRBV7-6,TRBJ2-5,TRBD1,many,TGTGCCAGCAGCTATGGGACAGGGGCTCAAGAGACCCAGTACTTC,CASSYGTGAQETQYF
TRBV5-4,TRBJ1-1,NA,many,TGTGCCAGCAGCTTCGCTACAACTGTACCCCTGTTCGCTTTCTTT,CASSFATTVPLFAFF
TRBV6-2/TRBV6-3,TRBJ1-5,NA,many,TGTGCCAGCAGTAAATCGTCACTAACGGGACATGGGGATCAGCCCCAGCATTTT,CASSKSSLTGHGDQPQHF
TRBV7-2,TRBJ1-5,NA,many,TGTGCCAGCAGCTTGAGTTCTGGTAGCAATCAGCCCCAGCATTTT,CASSLSSGSNQPQHF
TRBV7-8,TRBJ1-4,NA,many,TGTGCCAGCAGCTTAGGGGGCAATAATGAAAAACTGTTTTTT,CASSLGGNNEKLFF
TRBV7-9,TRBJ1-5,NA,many,TGTGCCAGCAGGGAAGCAGGTGGCAATCAGCCCCAGCATTTT,CASREAGGNQPQHF
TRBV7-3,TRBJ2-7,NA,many,TGTGCCAGCAGCTTAGGGGCCGGGGAAGGGAGCCCCTTCTCCTACGAGCAGTACTTC,CASSLGAGEGSPFSYEQYF
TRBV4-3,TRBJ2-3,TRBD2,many,TGCGCCAGCAGCCAAGGGGGAGGGAGGGATACGCAGTATTTT,CASSQGGGRDTQYF
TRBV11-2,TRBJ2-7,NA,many,TGTGCCAGCAGCCGCTACTCAGGACAGCAGCTTTCCTACGAGCAGTACTTC,CASSRYSGQQLSYEQYF
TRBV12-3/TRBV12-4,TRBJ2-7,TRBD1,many,TGTGCCAGCAGGCGGGACAGGTCCTACGAGCAGTACTTC,CASRRDRSYEQYF
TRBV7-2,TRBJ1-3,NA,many,TGTGCCAGCAGCCAGGGCAGCTACTCTGGAAACACCATATATTTT,CASSQGSYSGNTIYF
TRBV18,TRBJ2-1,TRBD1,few,TGTGCCAGCTCACCAAGACAGGGGGATGAGCAGTTCTTC,CASSPRQGDEQFF
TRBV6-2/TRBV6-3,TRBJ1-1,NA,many,TGTGCCAGCAGTTATCCCCTGGACGGGTGGACCGCAGGGGAAGCTTTCTTT,CASSYPLDGWTAGEAFF
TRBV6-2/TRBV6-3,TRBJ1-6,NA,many,TGTGCCAGCAGTTACTCGAGAAGTAATTCACCCCTCCACTTT,CASSYSRSNSPLHF
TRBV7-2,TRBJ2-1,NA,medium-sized,TGTGCCAGCAGCTTAGGTAGCGTCTCCTACAATGAGCAGTTCTTC,CASSLGSVSYNEQFF
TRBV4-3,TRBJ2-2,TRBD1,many,TGCGCCAGCAGCCAACACCCGGCGGGACAGGGATTGTACACCGGGGAGCTGTTTTTT,CASSQHPAGQGLYTGELFF
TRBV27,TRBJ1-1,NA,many,TGTGCCAGCAGTTTAATAGGGAATTTGGGGAACACTGAAGCTTTCTTT,CASSLIGNLGNTEAFF
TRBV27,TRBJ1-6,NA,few,TGTGCCAGCAAGACGATGGCAGCCCCTTATAATTCACCCCTCCACTTT,CASKTMAAPYNSPLHF
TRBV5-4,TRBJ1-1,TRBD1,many,TGTGCCAGCAGCTCGAGCAATTGGGGACAGAAGGTTGGTGAAGCTTTCTTT,CASSSSNWGQKVGEAFF
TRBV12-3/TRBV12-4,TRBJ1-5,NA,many,TGTGCCAGCAAGCACAGGGATAGCAATCAGCCCCAGCATTTT,CASKHRDSNQPQHF
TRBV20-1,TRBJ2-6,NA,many,TGCAGTGCTAGCCAACAGTTTGGGGCCAACGTCCTGACTTTC,CSASQQFGANVLTF
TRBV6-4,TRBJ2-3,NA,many,TGTGCCAGCAGTGAGAGGGGGGGGGCCTTAGATACGCAGTATTTT,CASSERGGALDTQYF
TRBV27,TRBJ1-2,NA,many,TGTGCCAGCAAGCCACACGACAGAGGGGGCTACACCTTC,CASKPHDRGGYTF
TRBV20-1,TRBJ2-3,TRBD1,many,TGCAGTGCTTGTCCCCGGGACAGGGGCACAGATACGCAGTATTTT,CSACPRDRGTDTQYF